This T cell receptor (beta chain) was identified during a study of CXCR3-negative and CXCR3-positive naive CD8 T cells (dated 2019 in TCRdb). A note on the overall study: In total, 130 million to 150 million TRB reads were obtained, which works out to roughly 1.5 +/- 0.3 million reads per library. Diversity and physicochemical repertoire analyses covered around 10 donors pooled from two independent experiments. Naive subsets from roughly 5 donors and memory cells from 3 donors were included in the TRBV-TRBJ cluster analysis. Overall study results and their limits: Because surface CD5, which is linked to self-reactivity in mice, was comparable between the naive subsets, TCR interaction strength was also inferred from the physicochemical properties of TRB CDR3s. TRB CDR3s from CXCR3-positive naive cells showed higher hydrophobicity (lower Kidera factor 4), lower energy, and higher strength and volume indices than CXCR3-negative naive cells. CXCR3 expression partially decreased after cryopreservation, so most assays used freshly isolated PBMCs. Within the same donor, TRBV-TRBJ usage looked similar between naive CXCR3-negative and CXCR3-positive cells, but memory cells had distinct patterns. Both naive subsets had comparably high repertoire diversity, while memory CD8+ T cells had much lower repertoire diversity.

These reads were obtained on a NextSeq 550. The Human TCR Profiling Kit (MiLaboratory) was used to prepare UMI-labeled 5' RACE TRB cDNA libraries. cDNA synthesis used the entire amount of extracted RNA, and PCR amplification then used the entire amount of cDNA produced. Libraries were prepared in parallel using an identical number of PCR cycles. As for the authors' bioinformatics: About 53,000 +/- 9,400 unique UMI-labeled TRB cDNA molecules per library were extracted with MIGEC and MiXCR, with at least two reads per UMI required. On average, around 40,000 +/- 10,000 functional in-frame TRB CDR3 nucleotide clonotypes lacking stop codons were found per library. Diversity metrics, including normalized Shannon-Wiener and Chao1, were computed in VDJtools after downsampling to 5000 UMI-labeled TRB molecules per sample. Clonotype-size-weighted physicochemical properties of the central five CDR3 residues (interaction energy, strength, volume and Kidera factor 4) were computed in VDJtools. The reads were reprocessed in TCRdb, with one entry per CDR3 protein sequence and no accompanying DNA. TCRdb's processing, not the authors', yielded these V and J calls. The sample has 100,000 or so distinct CDR3 sequences on record. Of the sample, about 0.34% falls within the top ten clones.

Turning to this clonotype: The specificity of this receptor is unknown.

For each CD8+ T cell subset, flow sorting was done in triplicate, and roughly 330,000 cells per subset went directly into RLT lysis buffer. To keep memory contaminants out, a stringent definition of naive CD8+ T cells was applied: CD45RO-CCR7+CD27+CD95-. Standard density gradient centrifugation was used to isolate peripheral blood mononuclear cells from buffy coats. A FACSAria III was used to flow-sort naive CD8+ T cells into CXCR3-negative and CXCR3-positive populations. An RNeasy Mini Kit was used to extract total RNA from the sorted cells. The CDR3 numbers 14 residues from cysteine through phenylalanine. No DNA is given. CDR1 and CDR2 are drawn from the germline V gene (reference sequence): LNHDA, SQIVND.

This sequence was found in a human donor in good health. Some clones in this sample may be carry-over from other donors' samples. Sequencing was performed on naive CXCR3+ CD8+ T cells from blood. The cell subset or site label of this sample denotes: CD45RO-CCR7+CD27+CD95- naive CD8+ T cells expressing CXCR3 (TNR3+). The chain is assembled from TRBV19 and TRBJ2-1; the D call of TRBD1 rests on TCRdb alone, since no DNA is present to check it. CDR3 loop: CASSFTGGRNEQFF.